The clone carrying this T cell receptor beta chain was counted once. Its antigen is unidentified. Trimming removed 4 bases from V and 4 bases from J, with 17 bases in between. The CDR3 has 16 residues. Germline lookup yields CDR1 SGHVS and CDR2 FQNEAQ. The assay was immunoSEQ multiplex PCR, and TCRdb's table has in-frame clones only and misses some. The table records some 63,000 clones, 75% to 90% of them present only once. The sample is drawn from a study of T cell responses to AZD1222 COVID-19 vaccine. Study-level points and caveats: Vaccination with two AZD1222 doses was followed by a rise in Spike-specific TCR breadth and depth. Just a handful of AZD1222 recipients were seropositive at baseline. The study found vaccine-associated CD4 TCRs spanning spike, dominant at 160-218 and 743-854.

This chain links TRBV7-8 with TRBJ2-1, with D perhaps TRBD1 or TRBD2 (5 bases each). This clonotype was obtained from an adult who received the AZD1222 COVID-19 vaccine. This sample comprised peripheral blood, obtained 28 days after the second AZD1222 dose. The CDR3 protein is CASSSPGRVPYNEQFF. CDR3 in DNA: TGTGCCAGCAGCTCCCCGGGGCGGGTGCCTTACAATGAGCAGTTCTTC.